This TCR beta chain was captured in a study of blood T cell repertoires in COVID-19. The CDR3 loop spans 14 amino acids. Trimming cost V 2 bases and J 7 bases, with 9 bases left between them. CDR1 is SGHTA and CDR2 is FQGTGA in the germline V gene. Some clones are missing from TCRdb's copy, which holds only in-frame ones; the method was immunoSEQ multiplex PCR. In the table there are nearly 55,000 clones, approximately 91% of which are singletons. V is TRBV7-3 and J is TRBJ1-6; D is perhaps TRBD1 (5 bases). The sequenced material came from peripheral blood. This TCR was sampled from a woman in her sixties or seventies with active or convalescent COVID-19. CDR3 region: CASSLGTSNSPLHF. The CDR3 DNA is TGTGCCAGCAGCTTAGGGACTTCGAATTCACCCCTCCACTTT.